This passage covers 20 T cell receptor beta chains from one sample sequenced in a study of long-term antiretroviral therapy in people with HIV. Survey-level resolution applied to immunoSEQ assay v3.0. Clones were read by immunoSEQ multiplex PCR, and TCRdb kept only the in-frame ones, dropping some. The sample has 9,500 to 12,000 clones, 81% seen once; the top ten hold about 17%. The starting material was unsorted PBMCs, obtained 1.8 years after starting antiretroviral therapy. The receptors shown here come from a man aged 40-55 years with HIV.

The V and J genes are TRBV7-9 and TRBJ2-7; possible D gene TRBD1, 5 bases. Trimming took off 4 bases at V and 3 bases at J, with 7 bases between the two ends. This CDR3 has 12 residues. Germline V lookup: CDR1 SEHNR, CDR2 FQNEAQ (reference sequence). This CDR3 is CASSYDSYEQYF. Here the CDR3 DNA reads TGTGCCAGCAGCTACGACAGCTACGAGCAGTACTTC.

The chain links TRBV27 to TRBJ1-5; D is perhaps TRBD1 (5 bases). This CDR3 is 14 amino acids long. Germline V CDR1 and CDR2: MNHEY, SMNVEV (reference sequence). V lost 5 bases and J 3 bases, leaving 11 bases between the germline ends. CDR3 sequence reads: CASSAQGYNQPQHF. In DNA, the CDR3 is TGTGCCAGCAGTGCCCAGGGATACAATCAGCCCCAGCATTTT.

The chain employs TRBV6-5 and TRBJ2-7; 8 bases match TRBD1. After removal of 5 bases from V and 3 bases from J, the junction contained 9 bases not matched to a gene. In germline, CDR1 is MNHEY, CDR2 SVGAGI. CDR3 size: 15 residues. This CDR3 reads CASSRFPTGDYEQYF. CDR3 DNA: TGTGCCAGCAGTCGATTTCCGACAGGGGACTACGAGCAGTACTTC.

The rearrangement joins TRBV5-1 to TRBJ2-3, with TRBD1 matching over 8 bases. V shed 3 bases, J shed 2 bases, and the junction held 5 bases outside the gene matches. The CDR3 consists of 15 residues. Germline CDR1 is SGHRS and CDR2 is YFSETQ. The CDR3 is CASSSGTGLTDTQYF. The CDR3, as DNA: TGCGCCAGCAGCTCCGGGACAGGACTCACAGATACGCAGTATTTT.

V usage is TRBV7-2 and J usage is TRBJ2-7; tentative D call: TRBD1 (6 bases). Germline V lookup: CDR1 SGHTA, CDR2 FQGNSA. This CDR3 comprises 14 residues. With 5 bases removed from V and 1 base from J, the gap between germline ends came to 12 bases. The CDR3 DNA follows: TGTGCCAGCAGCGCCCGGGACAAGTCCTACGAGCAGTACTTC. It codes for CASSARDKSYEQYF.

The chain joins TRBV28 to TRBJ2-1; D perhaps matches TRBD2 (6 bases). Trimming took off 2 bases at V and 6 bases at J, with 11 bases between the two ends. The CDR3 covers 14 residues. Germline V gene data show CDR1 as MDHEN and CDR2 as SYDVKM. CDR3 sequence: CASSLLSSANEQFF. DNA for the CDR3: TGTGCCAGCAGTTTACTCTCTAGCGCCAATGAGCAGTTCTTC.

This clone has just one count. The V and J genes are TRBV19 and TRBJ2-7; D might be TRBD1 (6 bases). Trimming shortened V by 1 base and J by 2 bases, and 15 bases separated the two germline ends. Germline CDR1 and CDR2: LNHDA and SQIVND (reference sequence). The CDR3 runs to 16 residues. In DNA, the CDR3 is TGTGCCAGTAGTATAGTATCAGGGGCGCGAGCCTACGAGCAGTACTTC. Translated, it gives CASSIVSGARAYEQYF.

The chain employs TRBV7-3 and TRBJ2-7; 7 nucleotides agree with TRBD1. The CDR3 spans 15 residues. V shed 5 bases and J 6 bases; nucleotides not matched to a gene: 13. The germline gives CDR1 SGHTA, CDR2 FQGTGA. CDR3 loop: CASSKVGGQPLEQYF. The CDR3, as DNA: TGTGCCAGCAGCAAGGTTGGGGGACAGCCCCTCGAGCAGTACTTC.

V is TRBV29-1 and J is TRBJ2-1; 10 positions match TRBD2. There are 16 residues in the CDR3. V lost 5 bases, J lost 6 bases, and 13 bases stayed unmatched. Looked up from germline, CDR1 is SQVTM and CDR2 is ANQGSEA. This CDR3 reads CSVPRTSGTTFNEQFF. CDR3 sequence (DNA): TGCAGCGTTCCCCGGACTAGCGGAACAACTTTCAATGAGCAGTTCTTC.

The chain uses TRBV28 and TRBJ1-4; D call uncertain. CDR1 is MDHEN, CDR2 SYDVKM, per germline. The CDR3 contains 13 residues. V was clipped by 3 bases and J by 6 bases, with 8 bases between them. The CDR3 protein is CASSLSQDEKLFF. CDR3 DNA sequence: TGTGCCAGCAGTTTGAGCCAGGATGAAAAACTGTTTTTT.

The CDR3 loop is CASSSRGTGHNEQFF. The CDR3 bases are TGCGCCAGCAGCTCCCGGGGGACAGGGCACAATGAGCAGTTCTTC. V is TRBV5-1 and J is TRBJ2-1; TRBD1 aligns across 9 bases. The J segment lost 5 bases and the V segment lost 3 bases, leaving 6 bases of the junction unmatched. The CDR3 sequence is 15 residues long. Per the germline V gene, CDR1 is SGHRS and CDR2 is YFSETQ.

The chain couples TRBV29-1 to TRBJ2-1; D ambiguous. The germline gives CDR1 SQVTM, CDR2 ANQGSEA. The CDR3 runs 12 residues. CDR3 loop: CSLKSSYNEQFF. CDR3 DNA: TGCAGTCTGAAGAGCTCCTACAATGAGCAGTTCTTC.

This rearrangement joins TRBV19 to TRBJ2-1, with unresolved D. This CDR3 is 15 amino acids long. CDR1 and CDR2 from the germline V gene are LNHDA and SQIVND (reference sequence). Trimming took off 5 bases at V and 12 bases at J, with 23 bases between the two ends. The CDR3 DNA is TGTGCCAGTAGTTCCGCCACCGGGCCTACAATCGCGCAGTTCTTC. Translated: CASSSATGPTIAQFF. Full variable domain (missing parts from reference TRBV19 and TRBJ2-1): DGGITQSPKYLFRKEGQNVTLSCEQNLNHDAMYWYRQDPGQGLRLIYYSQIVNDFQKGDIAEGYSVSREKKESFPLTVTSAQKNPTAFYLCASSSATGPTIAQFFGPGTRLTVL.

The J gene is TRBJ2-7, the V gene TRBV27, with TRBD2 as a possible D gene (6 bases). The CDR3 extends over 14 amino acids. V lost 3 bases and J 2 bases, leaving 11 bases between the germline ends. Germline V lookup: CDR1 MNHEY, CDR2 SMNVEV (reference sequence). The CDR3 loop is CASSLNGGAYEQYF. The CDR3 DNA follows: TGTGCCAGCAGTTTGAACGGGGGTGCCTACGAGCAGTACTTC.

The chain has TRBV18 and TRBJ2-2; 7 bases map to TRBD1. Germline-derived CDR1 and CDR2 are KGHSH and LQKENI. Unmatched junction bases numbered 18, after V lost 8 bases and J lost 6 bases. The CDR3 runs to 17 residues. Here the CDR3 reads CASTTREGTVIAGELFF. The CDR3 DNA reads TGTGCCAGCACGACCCGAGAGGGGACAGTCATTGCCGGGGAGCTGTTTTTT.

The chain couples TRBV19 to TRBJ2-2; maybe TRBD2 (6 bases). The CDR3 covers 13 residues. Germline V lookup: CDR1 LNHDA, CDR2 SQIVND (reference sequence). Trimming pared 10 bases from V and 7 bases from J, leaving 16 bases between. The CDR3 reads CATNRGKGGELFF. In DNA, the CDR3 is TGTGCCACTAACCGGGGGAAGGGCGGGGAGCTGTTTTTT.

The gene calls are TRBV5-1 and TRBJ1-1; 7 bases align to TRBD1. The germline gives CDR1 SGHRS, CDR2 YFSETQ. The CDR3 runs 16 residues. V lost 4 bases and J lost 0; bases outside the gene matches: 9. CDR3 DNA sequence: TGCGCCAGCAGCCTATGGGACAGCTCCATGAACACTGAAGCTTTCTTT. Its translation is CASSLWDSSMNTEAFF.

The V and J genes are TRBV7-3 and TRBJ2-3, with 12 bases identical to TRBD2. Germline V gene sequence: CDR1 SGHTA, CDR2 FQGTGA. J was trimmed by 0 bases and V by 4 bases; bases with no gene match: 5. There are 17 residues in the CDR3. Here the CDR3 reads CASSYRLAGVSTDTQYF. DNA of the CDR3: TGTGCCAGCAGCTACCGACTAGCGGGAGTCAGCACAGATACGCAGTATTTT. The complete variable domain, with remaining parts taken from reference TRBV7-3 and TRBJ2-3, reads GAGVSQTPSNKVTEKGKYVELRCDPISGHTALYWYRQSLGQGPEFLIYFQGTGAADDSGLPNDRFFAVRPEGSVSTLKIQRTERGDSAVYLCASSYRLAGVSTDTQYFGPGTRLTVL.

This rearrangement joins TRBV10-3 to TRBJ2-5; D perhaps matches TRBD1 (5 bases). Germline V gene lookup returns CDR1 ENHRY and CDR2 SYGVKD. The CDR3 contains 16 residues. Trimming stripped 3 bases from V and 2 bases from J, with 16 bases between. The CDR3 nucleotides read TGTGCCATCAGTGAAAGACAGCAGGGTGTGCAAGAGACCCAGTACTTC. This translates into CAISERQQGVQETQYF.

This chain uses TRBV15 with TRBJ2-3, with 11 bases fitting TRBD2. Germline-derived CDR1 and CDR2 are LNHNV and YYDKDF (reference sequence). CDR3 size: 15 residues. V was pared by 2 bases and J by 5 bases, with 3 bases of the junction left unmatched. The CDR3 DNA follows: TGTGCCACCAGCAGACTAGCGGGAGGAGGAGATACGCAGTATTTT. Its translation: CATSRLAGGGDTQYF.